These 5 T cell receptor beta chains were all obtained from the same sample, sequenced in a study of CD4+ T cells in melanoma. Generated by immunoSEQ multiplex PCR, the TCRdb table keeps only in-frame clones and is missing some. Of 15,000 to 20,000 clones in the sample, 83% were seen once. Material for sequencing was cells from a culture (not recorded whether cultured in vitro). These receptors originate from a human donor with melanoma.

The chain combines TRBV4-1 with TRBJ1-4; 9 positions match TRBD1. Germline CDR1 and CDR2: MGHRA and YSYEKL. V was pared by 6 bases and J by 5 bases, with 4 bases of the junction left unmatched. This CDR3 comprises 14 residues. The CDR3 loop is CASRLGQGNEKLFF. DNA of the CDR3: TGCGCCAGCAGACTCGGACAGGGGAATGAAAAACTGTTTTTT.

The genes are TRBV2 and TRBJ1-2, with D maybe TRBD1 (5 bases). CDR3 length equals 15 residues. Germline CDR1 reads SNHLY; CDR2 reads FYNNEI. Between the trimmed V and J ends, which lost 3 bases and 0 bases, there was a span of 11 bases. CDR3 residues: CASSDPGGANYGYTF. The CDR3 bases are TGTGCCAGCAGTGATCCGGGAGGGGCTAACTATGGCTACACCTTC.

The J gene is TRBJ1-2, the V gene TRBV27; 8 bases line up with TRBD1. Germline CDR1 reads MNHEY; CDR2 reads SMNVEV (reference sequence). The CDR3 covers 14 residues. Unmatched junction bases numbered 4, after V lost 3 bases and J lost 4 bases. CDR3 coding DNA: TGTGCCAGCAGTTTTTCCGGGACAGGCTATGGCTACACCTTC. It yields the protein CASSFSGTGYGYTF.

V is TRBV7-3 and J is TRBJ2-2; 8 bases are a match to TRBD2. This CDR3 is 16 amino acids long. V lost 4 bases to trimming and J lost 4 bases; unmatched junction nucleotides: 8. CDR1 and CDR2 (germline): SGHTA, FQGTGA. This CDR3 is CASSSGRGGPTGELFF. The CDR3 DNA reads TGTGCCAGCAGCTCTGGTCGGGGGGGCCCCACCGGGGAGCTGTTTTTT. The entire variable domain, with the rest obtained from reference TRBV7-3 and TRBJ2-2, is as follows: GAGVSQTPSNKVTEKGKYVELRCDPISGHTALYWYRQSLGQGPEFLIYFQGTGAADDSGLPNDRFFAVRPEGSVSTLKIQRTERGDSAVYLCASSSGRGGPTGELFFGEGSRLTVL.

J is TRBJ2-4 and V is TRBV6-6; D perhaps matches TRBD2 (6 bases). This CDR3 spans 16 amino acids. The ends were cut back, 0 bases at V and 3 bases at J, with 12 bases in the middle. Germline V CDR1 and CDR2: MNHNY, SVGAGI (reference sequence). The CDR3 region is CASSYSGSWGKNIQYF. CDR3 coding DNA: TGTGCCAGCAGTTACTCCGGGAGTTGGGGCAAAAACATTCAGTACTTC.